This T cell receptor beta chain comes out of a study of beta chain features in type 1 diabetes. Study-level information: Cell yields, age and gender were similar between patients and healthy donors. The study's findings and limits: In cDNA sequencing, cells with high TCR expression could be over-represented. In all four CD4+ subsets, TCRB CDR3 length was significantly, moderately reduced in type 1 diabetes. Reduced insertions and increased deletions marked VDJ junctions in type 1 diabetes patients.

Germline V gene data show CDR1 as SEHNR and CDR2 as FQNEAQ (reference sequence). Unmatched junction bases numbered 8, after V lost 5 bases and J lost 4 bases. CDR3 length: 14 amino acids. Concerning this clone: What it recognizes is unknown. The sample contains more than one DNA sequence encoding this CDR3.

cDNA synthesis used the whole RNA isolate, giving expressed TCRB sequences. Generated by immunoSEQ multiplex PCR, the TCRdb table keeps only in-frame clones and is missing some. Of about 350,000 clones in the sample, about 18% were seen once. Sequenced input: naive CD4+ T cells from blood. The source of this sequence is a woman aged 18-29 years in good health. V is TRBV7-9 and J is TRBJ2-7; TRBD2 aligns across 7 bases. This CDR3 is CASSPQAGPYEQYF. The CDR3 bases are TGTGCCAGCAGCCCCCAAGCGGGGCCTTACGAGCAGTACTTC.